One and the same sample provided the 21 T cell receptor beta chains below, sequenced in a study of blood T cell repertoires in COVID-19. TCRdb's copy holds only in-frame clones and misses some; the assay was immunoSEQ multiplex PCR. The sample carries about 170,000 clones, roughly 80% recorded once. Source material: peripheral blood. The receptors here all came from a man aged 70 or older with active or convalescent COVID-19.

A few counts support this clone. The chain employs TRBV9 and TRBJ1-2; 7 bases align to TRBD1. Trimming removed 3 bases from V and 0 bases from J; junction bases left unmatched: 5. Germline CDR1 and CDR2: SGDLS and YYNGEE. This CDR3 spans 15 amino acids. The CDR3 loop is CASSATGASNYGYTF. The CDR3, as DNA: TGTGCCAGCAGCGCCACAGGGGCTTCTAACTATGGCTACACCTTC.

J is TRBJ1-3 and V is TRBV9; 7 nucleotides agree with TRBD1. J lost 2 bases, V lost 8 bases, and 10 bases had no gene match. The CDR3 is made up of 15 amino acids. CDR1 and CDR2 (germline): SGDLS, YYNGEE. In nucleotides, the CDR3 is TGTGCCAGTACCAGGACAGGAGGCCCTGGAAACACCATATATTTT. Translating it yields CASTRTGGPGNTIYF.

This chain links TRBV27 with TRBJ1-6; D unclear. CDR3 size: 18 residues. CDR1 is MNHEY, CDR2 SMNVEV, per germline (reference sequence). V shed 2 bases and J shed 5 bases, with 19 bases lying between them. Written as DNA, the CDR3 is TGTGCCAGCAGTTTACCCCCCAGGAGCGGTCCCAATAATTCACCCCTCCACTTT. Encoded protein: CASSLPPRSGPNNSPLHF.

Regarding this clone: The same CDR3 is also encoded by other DNA sequences in this sample. This chain uses TRBV9 with TRBJ2-7; 7 nucleotides match TRBD2. Germline-derived CDR1 and CDR2 are SGDLS and YYNGEE. V shed 2 bases, J shed 2 bases, and the junction held 4 bases outside the gene matches. This CDR3 contains 14 residues. The CDR3 loop reads CASSVGGGTYEQYF. CDR3 DNA: TGTGCCAGCAGCGTGGGGGGGGGAACCTACGAGCAGTACTTC.

The chain joins TRBV9 to TRBJ2-7; 9 nucleotides match TRBD1. The V gene's germline CDR1 is SGDLS and CDR2 YYNGEE. The J segment lost 4 bases and the V segment lost 1 base, leaving 6 bases of the junction unmatched. The length of the CDR3 is 15 residues. The CDR3 reads CASSVSGQGEYEQYF. CDR3 DNA: TGTGCCAGCAGCGTATCGGGACAGGGCGAATACGAGCAGTACTTC. Based on the CDR3 plus reference TRBV9 and TRBJ2-7, the full variable domain is DSGVTQTPKHLITATGQRVTLRCSPRSGDLSVYWYQQSLDQGLQFLIQYYNGEERAKGNILERFSAQQFPDLHSELNLSSLELGDSALYFCASSVSGQGEYEQYFGPGTRLTVT.

The rearrangement links TRBV19 to TRBJ1-1; 8 bases align to TRBD1. The CDR3 has 15 amino acids. CDR1 and CDR2 (germline): LNHDA, SQIVND (reference sequence). Unmatched junction bases numbered 6, after V lost 2 bases and J lost 4 bases. The chain's CDR3 is CASSIPGGAFTEAFF. CDR3 nucleotides: TGTGCCAGTAGTATACCAGGGGGCGCGTTCACTGAAGCTTTCTTT. The variable domain in full, with the rest retrieved from reference TRBV19 and TRBJ1-1, is DGGITQSPKYLFRKEGQNVTLSCEQNLNHDAMYWYRQDPGQGLRLIYYSQIVNDFQKGDIAEGYSVSREKKESFPLTVTSAQKNPTAFYLCASSIPGGAFTEAFFGQGTRLTVV.

This chain links TRBV19 with TRBJ1-1; 12 nucleotides line up with TRBD1. Germline V gene lookup returns CDR1 LNHDA and CDR2 SQIVND (reference sequence). With V trimmed by 4 bases and J by 0 bases, 6 bases remained unmatched. CDR3 length: 17 residues. The CDR3 loop is CASSKGTGGLMNTEAFF. CDR3 DNA sequence: TGTGCCAGTAGTAAAGGGACAGGGGGCCTGATGAACACTGAAGCTTTCTTT.

This clone is a singleton in its sample. The chain recombines TRBV20-1 with TRBJ2-1, with no clear D. The CDR3 length is 11 residues. Germline CDR1 reads DFQATT; CDR2 reads SNEGSKA (reference sequence). Trimming pared 0 bases from V and 10 bases from J, leaving 7 bases between. The chain's CDR3 is CSARDYPEQFF. CDR3 sequence (DNA): TGCAGTGCTAGAGACTACCCAGAGCAGTTCTTC.

The chain combines TRBV6-2 or TRBV6-3 with TRBJ2-1, with a weak D call TRBD1 (5 bases). From germline, CDR1 is MNHEY and CDR2 SVGEGT. V was pared by 4 bases and J by 3 bases, with 10 bases between. The CDR3 length is 14 residues. The DNA of the CDR3 is TGTGCCAGCAGTTCCCAGGGTAGCTACAATGAGCAGTTCTTC. Protein sequence: CASSSQGSYNEQFF.

The V call is TRBV5-1, the J call TRBJ2-1; the match to TRBD2 covers 12 bases. The germline V gene encodes CDR1 SGHRS and CDR2 YFSETQ. This CDR3 comprises 15 residues. V gave up 5 bases and J gave up 5 bases; unmatched junction bases: 5. CDR3 sequence: CASRPTSGSHNEQFF. CDR3 DNA sequence: TGCGCCAGCAGGCCGACTAGCGGGAGCCACAATGAGCAGTTCTTC.

In its sample, this clone was seen once. The chain combines TRBV4-3 with TRBJ1-6; D is unclear. This CDR3 contains 15 residues. Germline V lookup: CDR1 LGHNA, CDR2 YSLEER. Trimming took 0 bases from V and 5 from J, leaving 8 bases between them. CDR3 sequence reads: CASSQDSEDNSPLHF. The CDR3, as DNA: TGCGCCAGCAGCCAAGATAGTGAAGATAATTCACCCCTCCACTTT.

In its sample, this clone was seen a few times. The rearrangement links TRBV12-3 or TRBV12-4 to TRBJ1-2; D remains unclear. V lost 8 bases and J 5 bases, leaving 15 bases between the germline ends. This CDR3 is 13 amino acids long. The CDR3 reads CASGRFSSYGYTF. DNA of the CDR3: TGTGCCAGCGGCCGATTTTCCTCGTATGGCTACACCTTC.

This chain uses TRBV6-2 or TRBV6-3 with TRBJ1-6; TRBD1 matches at 7 bases. This CDR3 has 17 residues. J lost 0 bases, V lost 2 bases, and 4 bases had no gene match. Germline CDR1 is MNHEY and CDR2 is SVGEGT. DNA of the CDR3: TGTGCCAGCAGTTACGAGGACAGGCACTCCTATAATTCACCCCTCCACTTT. This encodes CASSYEDRHSYNSPLHF.

The J gene is TRBJ1-5, the V gene TRBV12-3 or TRBV12-4, with D possibly being TRBD1 (6 bases). The length of the CDR3 is 13 residues. The ends were cut back, 3 bases at V and 11 bases at J, with 14 bases in the middle. The CDR3 region has the DNA TGTGCCAGCAGTTTGGGGGGGCCCCCGGCCCAGCATTTT. Encoded protein: CASSLGGPPAQHF.

V gene TRBV25-1 combines with J gene TRBJ1-1; D possibly corresponds to TRBD1 (5 bases). Germline CDR1 is MGHDK and CDR2 is SYGVNS. The V end was cut by 5 bases, the J end by 4 bases, with 14 bases between. The CDR3 spans 14 residues. In nucleotides, the CDR3 is TGTGCCAGCAGTTGGCCGGGGGAAGCCACTGAAGCTTTCTTT. Its translation: CASSWPGEATEAFF.

The V call is TRBV2, the J call TRBJ2-7; 9 positions agree with TRBD1. The CDR3 runs 15 residues. Per germline, CDR1 SNHLY and CDR2 FYNNEI. J gave up 4 bases and V 3 bases, and 7 bases lay outside the gene matches. The CDR3 loop reads CASSEGQGGFYEQYF. The CDR3 bases are TGTGCCAGCAGTGAGGGACAGGGCGGATTTTACGAGCAGTACTTC.

V is TRBV19 and J is TRBJ1-1; D gene ambiguous. CDR1 LNHDA and CDR2 SQIVND come from the germline V gene (reference sequence). The CDR3 is 13 amino acids. Trimming stripped 5 bases from V and 1 base from J, with 8 bases between. CDR3 sequence reads: CASSGLWNTEAFF. CDR3 bases: TGTGCCAGTAGTGGACTATGGAACACTGAAGCTTTCTTT.

This sequence joins TRBV4-1 and TRBJ2-1; 10 nucleotides match TRBD1. Germline assignment: CDR1 MGHRA and CDR2 YSYEKL. J lost 9 bases, V lost 3 bases, and 8 bases had no gene match. CDR3 length: 15 amino acids. The CDR3 DNA sequence: TGCGCCAGCAGCCAGTCCGGGACAGGGGTATTTGAGCAGTTCTTC. Its translation is CASSQSGTGVFEQFF.

This clone was counted only a few times. The chain carries TRBV4-3 and TRBJ2-5; 11 positions agree with TRBD2. From germline, CDR1 is LGHNA and CDR2 YSLEER. The V segment lost 3 bases and the J segment 4 bases; nucleotides outside the gene matches: 4. This CDR3 is 15 amino acids long. CDR3 sequence (DNA): TGCGCCAGCAGCCAGGGGCTAGCGGGAGGAGAGACCCAGTACTTC. Encoded protein: CASSQGLAGGETQYF.

The genes are TRBV28 and TRBJ1-2, with unresolved D. The V end was cut by 6 bases, the J end by 5 bases, with 10 bases between. CDR1 is MDHEN and CDR2 is SYDVKM in the germline V gene. The CDR3 contains 12 residues. The CDR3 reads CASRAGDYGYTF. The CDR3 coding sequence is TGTGCCAGCAGAGCCGGAGATTATGGCTACACCTTC.

The gene calls are TRBV19 and TRBJ1-5; a weak D match, TRBD1 (5 bases). In germline, CDR1 is LNHDA, CDR2 SQIVND (reference sequence). The ends were cut back, 7 bases at V and 4 bases at J, with 11 bases in the middle. This CDR3 spans 13 amino acids. CDR3 sequence reads: CASKGFGNQPQHF. CDR3 nucleotides: TGTGCCAGTAAGGGGTTTGGAAATCAGCCCCAGCATTTT.